Listed below are T cell receptor beta chains from one sample, sequenced in a study of T cell changes during pregnancy in multiple sclerosis. The table came from immunoSEQ multiplex PCR; TCRdb's copy has only in-frame clones and leaves some out. The sample shows over 80,000 clones, 90% of them seen only once. This material consisted of peripheral blood, taken in the second trimester of pregnancy. The receptors derive from a female donor in good health, enrolled as a control in a pregnancy study. Both conserved end residues are trimmed from each CDR3. The order of the fields is V gene, J gene, CDR3 protein.

v_gene: TRBV19; j_gene: TRBJ1-5; CDR3aa: ASTPIGGAVNQPQH
v_gene: TRBV27; j_gene: TRBJ1-5; CDR3aa: ASSFTTSQPQH
v_gene: TRBV13; j_gene: TRBJ2-1; CDR3aa: ASSLGLGNEQF
v_gene: TRBV28; j_gene: TRBJ2-3; CDR3aa: ASSSPGDRGQDTQY
v_gene: TRBV5-6; j_gene: TRBJ1-1; CDR3aa: ASPEGATEAF
v_gene: TRBV6-5; j_gene: TRBJ2-7; CDR3aa: ASSFLDRGEQY
v_gene: TRBV11-2; j_gene: TRBJ2-3; CDR3aa: ASSLLRTDTQY
v_gene: TRBV28; j_gene: TRBJ1-6; CDR3aa: ASNSGNSPLH
v_gene: TRBV11-2; j_gene: TRBJ2-3; CDR3aa: ASSFIAGRGALTDTQY
v_gene: TRBV28; j_gene: TRBJ1-5; CDR3aa: ASSFPDRYQPQH
v_gene: TRBV28; j_gene: TRBJ1-4; CDR3aa: ASGDRATNEKLF
v_gene: TRBV9; j_gene: TRBJ2-7; CDR3aa: ASSGGQGEYEQY
v_gene: TRBV27; j_gene: TRBJ1-1; CDR3aa: ATKVQGIPEAF
v_gene: TRBV7-2; j_gene: TRBJ2-7; CDR3aa: ASSPGLTISYEQY